The T cell receptor (beta chain) under discussion was sequenced for a study of T cells in Graves' hyperthyroidism and ophthalmopathy. This clonotype was seen a few times. Its antigen is unknown. Germline CDR1 is SEHNR and CDR2 is FQNEAQ (reference sequence). Trimming removed 5 bases from V and 4 bases from J, with 21 bases in between. The CDR3 spans 16 residues. Study-wide results and caveats: Ophthalmopathy prediction by the model preceded onset by a median approximately 6.9 months. Peripheral blood also featured most of the thyroid clonotypes expanded above 0.001.

Patients were aged 18 to 65, had disease duration under 2 months, and had newly diagnosed hyperthyroidism. Patients were excluded for uncontrolled infection, other autoimmune disease, pregnancy or lactation. The investigators amplified TCR beta CDR3 regions from RNA transcripts. In the first-round RT-PCR of the TCR CDR3, the HTBI primer set was used. TCRdb ran MiXCR on the multiplex PCR reads and lists one entry per CDR3 protein. The table lists 750,000 to 950,000 distinct CDR3 sequences, 38% of them singletons, with approximately 8.7% in the top ten. The chain recombines TRBV7-9 with TRBJ2-7, with D perhaps TRBD2 (8 bases). The sample comprised blood. The receptor's source is a man between 18 and 35 years old with Graves' hyperthyroidism. CDR3 sequence (DNA): TGTGCCAGCAGCACTAACGACAGGGCGGGAGGATACGAGCAGTACTTC. As protein: CASSTNDRAGGYEQYF.